This paragraph covers one TCR beta chain sequence. These data come from a study of prognosis after radiotherapy for stage I lung cancer. The ends were cut back, 1 base at V and 5 bases at J, with 12 bases in the middle. Germline assignment: CDR1 DFQATT and CDR2 SNEGSKA (reference sequence). The CDR3 is made up of 14 amino acids. By two-round multiplex PCR, the TCR beta CDR3 was amplified from genomic DNA. Gene-specific TRBV and TRBJ primers were used in PCR round one. TCRdb independently ran MiXCR on the multiplex PCR reads; one entry per CDR3 protein. The sample includes 50,000 or so distinct CDR3 sequences, 30% to 35% of them seen just once. All patients were node-negative on CT and PET/CT, without prior chemotherapy, radiotherapy or other malignancies.

This sample comprised PBMCs, obtained before or after stereotactic body radiation therapy (not recorded which). The rearrangement uses TRBV20-1 and TRBJ2-1; tentative D call: TRBD1 (7 bases). The clonotype originates from a donor over 45 with non-small cell lung cancer. CDR3 sequence (DNA): TGCAGTGCTAGAGGCGGGACAGACCACAATGAGCAGTTCTTC. Its translation is CSARGGTDHNEQFF.